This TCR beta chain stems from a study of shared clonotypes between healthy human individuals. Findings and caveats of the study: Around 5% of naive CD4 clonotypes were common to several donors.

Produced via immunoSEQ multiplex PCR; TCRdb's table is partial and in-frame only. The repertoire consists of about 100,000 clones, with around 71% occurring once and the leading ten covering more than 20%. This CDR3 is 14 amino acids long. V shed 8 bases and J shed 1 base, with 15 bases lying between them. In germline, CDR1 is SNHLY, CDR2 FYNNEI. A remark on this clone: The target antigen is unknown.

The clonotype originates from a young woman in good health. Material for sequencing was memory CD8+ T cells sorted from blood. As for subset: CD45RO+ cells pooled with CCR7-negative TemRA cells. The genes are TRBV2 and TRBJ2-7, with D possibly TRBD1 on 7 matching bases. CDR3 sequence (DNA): TGTGCCAGCCAGGGGGGCGTGAGATCCTACGAGCAGTACTTC. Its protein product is CASQGGVRSYEQYF.